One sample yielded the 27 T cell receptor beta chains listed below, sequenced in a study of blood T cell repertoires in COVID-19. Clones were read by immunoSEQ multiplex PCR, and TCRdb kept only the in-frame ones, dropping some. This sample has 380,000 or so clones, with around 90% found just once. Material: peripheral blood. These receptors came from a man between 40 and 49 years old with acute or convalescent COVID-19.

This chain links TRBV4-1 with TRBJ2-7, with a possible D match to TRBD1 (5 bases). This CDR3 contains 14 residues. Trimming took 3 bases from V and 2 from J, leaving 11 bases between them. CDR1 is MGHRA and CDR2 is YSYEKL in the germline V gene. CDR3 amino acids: CASSQGLGTYEQYF. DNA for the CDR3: TGCGCCAGCAGCCAGGGGCTCGGCACCTACGAGCAGTACTTC.

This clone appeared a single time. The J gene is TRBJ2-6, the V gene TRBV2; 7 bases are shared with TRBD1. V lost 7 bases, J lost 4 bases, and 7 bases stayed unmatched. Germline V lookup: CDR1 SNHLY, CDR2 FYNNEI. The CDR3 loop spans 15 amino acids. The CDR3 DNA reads TGTGCCAGCAACCTACAGGGGAGCGGGGCCAACGTCCTGACTTTC. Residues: CASNLQGSGANVLTF. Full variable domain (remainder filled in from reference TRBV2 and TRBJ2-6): EPEVTQTPSHQVTQMGQEVILRCVPISNHLYFYWYRQILGQKVEFLVSFYNNEISEKSEIFDDQFSVERPDGSNFTLKIRSTKLEDSAMYFCASNLQGSGANVLTFGAGSRLTVL.

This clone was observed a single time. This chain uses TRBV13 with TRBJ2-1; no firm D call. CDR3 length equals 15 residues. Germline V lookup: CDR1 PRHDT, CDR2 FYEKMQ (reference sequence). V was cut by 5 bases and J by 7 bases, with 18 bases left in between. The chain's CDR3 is CASSPSLFTWNEQFF. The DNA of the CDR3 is TGTGCCAGCAGCCCGTCCCTCTTTACTTGGAATGAGCAGTTCTTC.

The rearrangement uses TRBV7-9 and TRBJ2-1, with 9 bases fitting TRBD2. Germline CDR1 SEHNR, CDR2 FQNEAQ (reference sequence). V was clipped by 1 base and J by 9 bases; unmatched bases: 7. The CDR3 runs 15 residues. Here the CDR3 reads CASSLVTAGGSEQFF. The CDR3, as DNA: TGTGCCAGCAGCTTAGTAACGGCGGGGGGGAGTGAGCAGTTCTTC.

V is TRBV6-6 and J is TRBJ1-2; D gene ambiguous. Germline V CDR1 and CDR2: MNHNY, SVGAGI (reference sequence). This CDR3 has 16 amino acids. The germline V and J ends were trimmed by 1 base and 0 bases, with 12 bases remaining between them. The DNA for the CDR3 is TGTGCCAGCAGTTACTTTCCACAGAGCTCTAACTATGGCTACACCTTC. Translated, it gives CASSYFPQSSNYGYTF.

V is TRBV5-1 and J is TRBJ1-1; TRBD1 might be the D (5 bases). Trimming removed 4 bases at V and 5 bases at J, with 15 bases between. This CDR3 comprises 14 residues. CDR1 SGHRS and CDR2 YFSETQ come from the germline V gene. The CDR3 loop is CASSIQTGGTEAFF. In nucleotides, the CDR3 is TGCGCCAGCAGCATACAGACTGGGGGGACTGAAGCTTTCTTT.

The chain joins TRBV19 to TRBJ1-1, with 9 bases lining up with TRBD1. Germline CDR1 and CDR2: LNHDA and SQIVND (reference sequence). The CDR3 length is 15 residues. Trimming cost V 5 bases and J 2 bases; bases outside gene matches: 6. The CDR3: CASSGDREKNTEAFF. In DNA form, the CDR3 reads TGTGCCAGTAGTGGGGACAGGGAGAAAAACACTGAAGCTTTCTTT.

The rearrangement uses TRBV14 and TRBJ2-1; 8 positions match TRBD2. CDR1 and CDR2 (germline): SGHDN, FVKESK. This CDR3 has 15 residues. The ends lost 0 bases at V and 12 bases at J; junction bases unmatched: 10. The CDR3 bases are TGTGCCAGCAGCCAAGACTCGGGAGGGTCGTTCGGGCAGTTCTTC. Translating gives CASSQDSGGSFGQFF.

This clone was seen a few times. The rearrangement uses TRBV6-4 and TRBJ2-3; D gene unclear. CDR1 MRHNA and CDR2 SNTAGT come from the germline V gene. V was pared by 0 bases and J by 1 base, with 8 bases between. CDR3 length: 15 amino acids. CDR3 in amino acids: CASSDSVQGTDTQYF. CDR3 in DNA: TGTGCCAGCAGTGACTCGGTGCAGGGCACAGATACGCAGTATTTT.

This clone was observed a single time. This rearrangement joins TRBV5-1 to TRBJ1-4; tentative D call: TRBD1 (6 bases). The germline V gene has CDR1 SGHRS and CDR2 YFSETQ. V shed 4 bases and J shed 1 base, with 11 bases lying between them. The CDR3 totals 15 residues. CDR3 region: CASSPEQGTNEKLFF. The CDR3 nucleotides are TGCGCCAGCAGCCCGGAACAGGGAACTAATGAAAAACTGTTTTTT.

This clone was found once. The DNA of the CDR3 is TGTGCCAGCAGTCCCCAGGGTTTTGATAATTCACCCCTCCACTTT. It encodes CASSPQGFDNSPLHF. V usage is TRBV27 and J usage is TRBJ1-6, with D maybe TRBD1 (5 bases). Germline V gene lookup returns CDR1 MNHEY and CDR2 SMNVEV (reference sequence). This CDR3 has 15 residues. V lost 5 bases and J 5 bases, leaving 13 bases between the germline ends.

Written as DNA, the CDR3 is TGTGCCAGCAGTGACAACAGGGACGGTCAGCCCCAGCATTTT. Encoded protein: CASSDNRDGQPQHF. J is TRBJ1-5 and V is TRBV25-1; D perhaps matches TRBD1 (6 bases). Germline lookup yields CDR1 MGHDK and CDR2 SYGVNS. The CDR3 consists of 14 residues. The V end was cut by 3 bases, the J end by 6 bases, with 12 bases between.

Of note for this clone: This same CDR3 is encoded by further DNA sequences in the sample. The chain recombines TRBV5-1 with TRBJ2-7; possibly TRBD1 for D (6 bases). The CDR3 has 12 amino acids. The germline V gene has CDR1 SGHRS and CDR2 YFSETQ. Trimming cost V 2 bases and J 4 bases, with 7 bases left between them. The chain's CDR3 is CASSLQGYEQYF. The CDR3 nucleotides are TGCGCCAGCAGCTTACAGGGATACGAGCAGTACTTC.

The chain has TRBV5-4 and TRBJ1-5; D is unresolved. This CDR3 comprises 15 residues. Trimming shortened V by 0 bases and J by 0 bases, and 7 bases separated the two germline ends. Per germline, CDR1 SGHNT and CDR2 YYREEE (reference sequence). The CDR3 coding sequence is TGTGCCAGCAGCTTGGCCGTTTATAGCAATCAGCCCCAGCATTTT. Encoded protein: CASSLAVYSNQPQHF. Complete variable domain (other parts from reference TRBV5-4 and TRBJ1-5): ETGVTQSPTHLIKTRGQQVTLRCSSQSGHNTVSWYQQALGQGPQFIFQYYREEENGRGNFPPRFSGLQFPNYSSELNVNALELDDSALYLCASSLAVYSNQPQHFGDGTRLSIL.

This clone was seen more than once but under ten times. The DNA for the CDR3 is TGTGCCAGCAGGAAGTTTGAGCGGGAGACCCAGTACTTC. It encodes CASRKFERETQYF. V and J are TRBV12-3 or TRBV12-4 and TRBJ2-5; perhaps TRBD2 as D (5 bases). The CDR3 covers 13 residues. V gave up 6 bases and J gave up 5 bases, with 13 bases separating them.

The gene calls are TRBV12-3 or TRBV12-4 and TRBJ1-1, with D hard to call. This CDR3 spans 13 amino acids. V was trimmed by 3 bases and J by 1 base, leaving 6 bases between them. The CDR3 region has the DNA TGTGCCAGCAGTTTTACACCGAACACTGAAGCTTTCTTT. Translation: CASSFTPNTEAFF.

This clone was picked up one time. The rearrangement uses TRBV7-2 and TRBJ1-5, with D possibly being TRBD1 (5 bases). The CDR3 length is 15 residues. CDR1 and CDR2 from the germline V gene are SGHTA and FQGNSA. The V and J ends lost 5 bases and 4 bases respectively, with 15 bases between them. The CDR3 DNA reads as TGTGCCAGCAGCCCCGAGGTGGGGCAAAATCAGCCCCAGCATTTT. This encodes CASSPEVGQNQPQHF.

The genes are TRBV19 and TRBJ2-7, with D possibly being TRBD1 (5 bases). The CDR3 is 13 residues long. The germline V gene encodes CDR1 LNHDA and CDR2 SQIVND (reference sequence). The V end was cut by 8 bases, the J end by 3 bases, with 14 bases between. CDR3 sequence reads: CASAFGQGYEQYF. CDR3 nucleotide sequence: TGTGCCAGTGCCTTCGGGCAGGGCTACGAGCAGTACTTC.

The CDR3 sequence: CASSFYRGGISEKLFF. The CDR3 nucleotides are TGTGCCAGCAGTTTTTATCGCGGTGGAATTTCTGAAAAACTGTTTTTT. The gene calls are TRBV28 and TRBJ1-4; D remains ambiguous. The CDR3 is made up of 16 amino acids. Germline assignment: CDR1 MDHEN and CDR2 SYDVKM. The germline V and J ends were trimmed by 3 bases and 7 bases, with 18 bases remaining between them.

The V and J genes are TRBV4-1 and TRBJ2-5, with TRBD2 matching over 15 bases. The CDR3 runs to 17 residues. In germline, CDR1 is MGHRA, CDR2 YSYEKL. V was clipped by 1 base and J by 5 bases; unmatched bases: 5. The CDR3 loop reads CASSQGTSGGAVETQYF. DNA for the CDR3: TGCGCCAGCAGCCAAGGGACTAGCGGGGGGGCGGTCGAGACCCAGTACTTC.

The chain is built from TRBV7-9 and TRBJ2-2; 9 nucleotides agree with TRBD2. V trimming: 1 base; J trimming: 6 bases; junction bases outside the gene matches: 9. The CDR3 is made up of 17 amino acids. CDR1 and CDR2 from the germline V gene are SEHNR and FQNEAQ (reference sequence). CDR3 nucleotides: TGTGCCAGCAGCTTAGGGGGTAGCGGGAGACGGTCCGGGGAGCTGTTTTTT. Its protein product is CASSLGGSGRRSGELFF.

CDR3 nucleotides: TGTGCCAGCAGCGGGTCCCGCAATCAGCCCCAGCATTTT. Translating gives CASSGSRNQPQHF. This chain links TRBV6-5 with TRBJ1-5; D is undetermined. Germline-derived CDR1 and CDR2 are MNHEY and SVGAGI. Trimming pared 6 bases from V and 2 bases from J, leaving 8 bases between. There are 13 residues in the CDR3.

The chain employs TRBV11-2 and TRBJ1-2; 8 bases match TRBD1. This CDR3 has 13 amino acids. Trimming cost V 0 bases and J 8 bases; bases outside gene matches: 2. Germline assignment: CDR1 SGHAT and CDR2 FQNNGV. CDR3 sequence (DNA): TGTGCCAGCAGCTTAGACAGGGGGCCGGGCTACACCTTC. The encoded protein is CASSLDRGPGYTF.

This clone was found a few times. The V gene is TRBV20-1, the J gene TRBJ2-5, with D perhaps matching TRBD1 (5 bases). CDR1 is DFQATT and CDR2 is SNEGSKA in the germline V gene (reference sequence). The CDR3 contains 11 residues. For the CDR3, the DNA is TGCACCGCCAAGGGGATTGAGACCCAGTACTTC. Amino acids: CTAKGIETQYF.

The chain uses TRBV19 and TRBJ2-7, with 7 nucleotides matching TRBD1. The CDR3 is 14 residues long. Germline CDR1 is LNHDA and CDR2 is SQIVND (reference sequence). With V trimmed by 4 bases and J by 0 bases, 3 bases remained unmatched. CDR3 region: CASSTRDSSYEQYF. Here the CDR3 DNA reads TGTGCCAGTAGTACCCGGGACAGCTCCTACGAGCAGTACTTC.

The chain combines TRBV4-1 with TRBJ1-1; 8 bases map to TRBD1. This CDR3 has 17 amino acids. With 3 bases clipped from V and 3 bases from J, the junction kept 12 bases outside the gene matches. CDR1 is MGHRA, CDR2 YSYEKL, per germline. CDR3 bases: TGCGCCAGCAGCCAGACCATCTGGTACAGGGGGGACACTGAAGCTTTCTTT. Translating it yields CASSQTIWYRGDTEAFF.

CDR3: CASSLWGQPYEQYF. CDR3 nucleotide sequence: TGTGCCAGCAGTTTATGGGGACAGCCCTACGAGCAGTACTTC. The chain uses TRBV27 and TRBJ2-7, with 7 nucleotides matching TRBD1. The CDR3 loop spans 14 amino acids. The germline V gene has CDR1 MNHEY and CDR2 SMNVEV (reference sequence). The trim removed 1 base at V and 2 bases at J, leaving 2 bases unmatched.